This T cell receptor beta chain was recorded in a study of blood T cell repertoires in COVID-19. TCRdb's table, derived via immunoSEQ multiplex PCR, lists solely in-frame clones and lacks some. Seen here are 270,000 or so clones, approximately 89% observed once, and the top ten hold about 8.6%. Between the trimmed V and J ends, which lost 0 bases and 4 bases, there was a span of 7 bases. From germline, CDR1 is SGHNT and CDR2 YYREEE (reference sequence). The CDR3 length is 14 residues. The chain carries TRBV5-4 and TRBJ2-2; weak D call: TRBD2 (6 bases). The TCR sequence derives from a man between 35 and 55 years old with active or convalescent COVID-19. Sequencing used peripheral blood. CDR3 amino acids: CASSLETSTGELFF. For the CDR3, the DNA is TGTGCCAGCAGCTTGGAGACTAGCACCGGGGAGCTGTTTTTT.